The sequence of this T cell receptor beta chain was determined in a study of graft-versus-host responses after intestinal transplantation. Looking at the study overall: Transplants were multivisceral, liver-intestinal, or isolated intestinal. Recipients uniformly received anti-thymocyte globulin induction, followed by tacrolimus and steroids for approximately 3 years.

Germline V gene sequence: CDR1 SGDLS, CDR2 YYNGEE. This CDR3 is 15 amino acids long. V lost 0 bases, J lost 1 base, and 10 bases lay in between. Study-level results: There were GvH clones found in recipient marrow, and some of them appeared first in ileum or blood.

The protocol was immunoSEQ multiplex PCR, while the TCRdb copy is restricted to in-frame clones and leaves out a portion. In the table there are some 130,000 clones, around 95% of which are singletons. As to this clone: Its specificity is unknown.

The receptor's source is a human donor who received an intestinal transplant. The chain couples TRBV9 to TRBJ1-1, with D possibly being TRBD1 (5 bases). This specimen was unstimulated CD8+ T cells sorted from spleen or lymph node cells, taken before intestinal transplant. CDR3 nucleotide sequence: TGTGCCAGCAGCGTAGGTGGGGGATGGAACACTGAAGCTTTCTTT. Encoded protein: CASSVGGGWNTEAFF.